This T cell receptor (beta chain) stems from a study of shared clonotypes between healthy human individuals. Study findings and constraints: As a rule, naive subsets had a larger estimated richness than memory subsets. It was observed that roughly 5.4% of naive CD4 clonotypes were shared across a handful of donors.

The assay was carried out at the deep level. Profiling relied on immunoSEQ multiplex PCR, and the TCRdb table lists in-frame clones only, not all of them. Here the sample spans about 2.4 million clones, roughly 93% being singletons. This clone was observed a handful of times. Its specificity is not known. Germline CDR1 is SGDLS and CDR2 is YYNGEE. This CDR3 contains 15 residues. Trimming cost V 3 bases and J 3 bases; bases outside gene matches: 8. The V call is TRBV9, the J call TRBJ1-1; 7 nucleotides line up with TRBD1. This TCR was sampled from a man between 18 and 35 years old in good health. Some clones in this sample may be carry-over from other donors' samples. Sequences were obtained from naive CD4+ T cells from PBMCs. Subset described: CD45RA+ positively selected. As DNA, the CDR3 is TGTGCCAGCAGCGCAACAGGGGCGACGGACACTGAAGCTTTCTTT. It translates to CASSATGATDTEAFF.